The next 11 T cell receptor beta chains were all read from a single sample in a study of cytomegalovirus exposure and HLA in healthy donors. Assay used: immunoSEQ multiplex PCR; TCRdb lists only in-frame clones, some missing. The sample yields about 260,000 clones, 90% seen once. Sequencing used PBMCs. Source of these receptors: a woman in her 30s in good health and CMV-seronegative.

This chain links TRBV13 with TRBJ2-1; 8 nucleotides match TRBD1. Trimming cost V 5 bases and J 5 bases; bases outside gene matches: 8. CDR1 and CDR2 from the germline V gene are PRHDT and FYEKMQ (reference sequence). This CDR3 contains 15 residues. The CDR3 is CASSLVGQGHNEQFF. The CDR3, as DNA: TGTGCCAGCAGCCTCGTTGGACAGGGACACAATGAGCAGTTCTTC.

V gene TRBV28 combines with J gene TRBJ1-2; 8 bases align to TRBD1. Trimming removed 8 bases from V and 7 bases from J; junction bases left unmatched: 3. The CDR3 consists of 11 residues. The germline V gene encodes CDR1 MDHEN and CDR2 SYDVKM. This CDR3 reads CASVQGAGYTF. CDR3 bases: TGTGCCAGCGTCCAGGGGGCTGGCTACACCTTC.

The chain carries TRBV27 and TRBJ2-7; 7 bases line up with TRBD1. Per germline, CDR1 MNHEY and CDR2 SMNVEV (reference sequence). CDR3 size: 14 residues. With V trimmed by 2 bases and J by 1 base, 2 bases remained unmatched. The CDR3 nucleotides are TGTGCCAGCAGTTTAGCCAGGGGGTCCTACGAGCAGTACTTC. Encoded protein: CASSLARGSYEQYF.

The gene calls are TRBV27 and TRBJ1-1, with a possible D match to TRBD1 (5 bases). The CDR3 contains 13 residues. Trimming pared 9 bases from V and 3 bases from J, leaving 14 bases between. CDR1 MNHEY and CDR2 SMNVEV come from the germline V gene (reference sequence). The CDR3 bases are TGTGCCAGTGGGGCTTATCGGGACACTGAAGCTTTCTTT. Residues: CASGAYRDTEAFF.

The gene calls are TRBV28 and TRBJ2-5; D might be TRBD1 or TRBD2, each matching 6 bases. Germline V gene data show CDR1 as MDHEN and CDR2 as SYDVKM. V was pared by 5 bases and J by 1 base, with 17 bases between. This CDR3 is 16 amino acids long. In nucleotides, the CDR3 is TGTGCCAGCAGTCTTATGCCACAGGGACTCCAAGAGACCCAGTACTTC. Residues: CASSLMPQGLQETQYF.

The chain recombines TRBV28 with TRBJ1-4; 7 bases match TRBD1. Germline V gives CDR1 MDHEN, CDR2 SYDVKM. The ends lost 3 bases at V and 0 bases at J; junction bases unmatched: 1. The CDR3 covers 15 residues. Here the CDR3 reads CASSFRGATNEKLFF. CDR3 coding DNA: TGTGCCAGCAGTTTCAGGGGGGCAACTAATGAAAAACTGTTTTTT.

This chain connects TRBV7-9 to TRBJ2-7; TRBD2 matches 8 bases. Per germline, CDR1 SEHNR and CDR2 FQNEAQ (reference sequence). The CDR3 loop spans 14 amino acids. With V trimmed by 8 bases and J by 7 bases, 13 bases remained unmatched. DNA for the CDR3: TGTGCCAGCGCGTTCGCAGCGGGAGTGGGGGAGCAGTACTTC. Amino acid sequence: CASAFAAGVGEQYF. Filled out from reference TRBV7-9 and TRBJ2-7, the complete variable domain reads DTGVSQNPRHKITKRGQNVTFRCDPISEHNRLYWYRQTLGQGPEFLTYFQNEAQLEKSRLLSDRFSAERPKGSFSTLEIQRTEQGDSAMYLCASAFAAGVGEQYFGPGTRLTVT.

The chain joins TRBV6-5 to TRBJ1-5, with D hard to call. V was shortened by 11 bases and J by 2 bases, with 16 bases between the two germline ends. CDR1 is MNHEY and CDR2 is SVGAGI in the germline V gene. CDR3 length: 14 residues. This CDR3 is CAVPPRQCNQPQHF. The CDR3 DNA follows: TGTGCCGTACCCCCCAGGCAGTGCAATCAGCCCCAGCATTTT.

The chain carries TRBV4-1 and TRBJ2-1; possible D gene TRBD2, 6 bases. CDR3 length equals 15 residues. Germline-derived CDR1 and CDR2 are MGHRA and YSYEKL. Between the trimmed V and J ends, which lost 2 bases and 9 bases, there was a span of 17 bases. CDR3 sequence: CASSQIPGTGREQFF. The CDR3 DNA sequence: TGCGCCAGCAGCCAAATTCCCGGGACTGGCCGTGAGCAGTTCTTC.

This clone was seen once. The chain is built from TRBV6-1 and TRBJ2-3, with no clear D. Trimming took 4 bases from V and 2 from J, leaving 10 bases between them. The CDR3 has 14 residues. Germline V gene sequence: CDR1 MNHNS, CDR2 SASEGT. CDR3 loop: CASSVSVFTDTQYF. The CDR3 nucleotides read TGTGCCAGCAGTGTATCCGTCTTCACAGATACGCAGTATTTT.

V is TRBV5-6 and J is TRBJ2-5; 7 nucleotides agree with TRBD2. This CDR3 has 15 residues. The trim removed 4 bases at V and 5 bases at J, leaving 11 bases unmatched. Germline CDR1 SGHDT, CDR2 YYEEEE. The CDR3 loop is CASSGLGLDTETQYF. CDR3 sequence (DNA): TGTGCCAGCAGCGGACTCGGACTAGATACGGAGACCCAGTACTTC.